These T cell receptor beta chains were read from a single sample in a study of blood T cell repertoires in COVID-19. TCRdb's copy holds only in-frame clones and misses some; the assay was immunoSEQ multiplex PCR. The table shows about 250,000 clones, with around 84% occurring only once. Material: PBMCs or T cells enriched from blood (not recorded which). The source is a man between 18 and 29 years old who had recovered from COVID-19. CDR3s include the opening cysteine and the closing phenylalanine or tryptophan. D genes are given only for firm matches. Only some rows state a clone size, as once, few, many or a class for expanded clones.

cdr3_aa: CASSKGPGMGKYEQYF
cdr3_nt: TGTGCCAGCAGCAAAGGGCCAGGGATGGGTAAGTACGAGCAGTACTTC
d_call: .
cdr3_length: 16
j_call: TRBJ2-7
v_call: TRBV21-1
clone_size: .

cdr3_aa: CASSFTGAISYEQYF
cdr3_nt: TGCGCCAGCAGCTTCACAGGGGCGATCTCCTACGAGCAGTACTTC
d_call: TRBD1
cdr3_length: 15
j_call: TRBJ2-7
v_call: TRBV5-1
clone_size: .

cdr3_aa: CASHSRGLNNQPQHF
cdr3_nt: TGTGCCAGCCATAGCAGGGGCCTGAACAATCAGCCCCAGCATTTT
d_call: .
cdr3_length: 15
j_call: TRBJ1-5
v_call: TRBV6-5
clone_size: .

cdr3_aa: CATSRDLPGQGTDTQYF
cdr3_nt: TGTGCCACCAGCAGAGACCTGCCGGGACAGGGAACAGATACGCAGTATTTT
d_call: TRBD1
cdr3_length: 17
j_call: TRBJ2-3
v_call: TRBV15
clone_size: .

cdr3_aa: CASSSLRRPVDEQYF
cdr3_nt: TGTGCCAGCAGTAGCTTGAGGCGTCCCGTCGACGAGCAGTACTTC
d_call: .
cdr3_length: 15
j_call: TRBJ2-7
v_call: TRBV6-5
clone_size: .

cdr3_aa: CASGQGSGNTIYF
cdr3_nt: TGTGCCTCCGGACAGGGCTCTGGAAACACCATATATTTT
d_call: TRBD1
cdr3_length: 13
j_call: TRBJ1-3
v_call: TRBV30
clone_size: .

cdr3_aa: CASSQQAAGVSTDTQYF
cdr3_nt: TGCGCCAGCAGCCAACAGGCAGCGGGGGTAAGCACAGATACGCAGTATTTT
d_call: TRBD2
cdr3_length: 17
j_call: TRBJ2-3
v_call: TRBV4-1
clone_size: once

cdr3_aa: CASSVAGENYNEQFF
cdr3_nt: TGTGCCAGCAGTGTGGCGGGAGAAAACTACAATGAGCAGTTCTTC
d_call: TRBD2
cdr3_length: 15
j_call: TRBJ2-1
v_call: TRBV6-4
clone_size: few

cdr3_aa: CATSDSYNTGEFF
cdr3_nt: TGTGCCACCAGTGATTCGTATAATACAGGGGAGTTCTTC
d_call: TRBD1
cdr3_length: 13
j_call: TRBJ2-1
v_call: TRBV24-1
clone_size: .

cdr3_aa: CATSEGISGADEQFF
cdr3_nt: TGTGCCACCAGTGAAGGGATTAGCGGGGCCGATGAGCAGTTCTTC
d_call: TRBD2
cdr3_length: 15
j_call: TRBJ2-1
v_call: TRBV24-1
clone_size: .

cdr3_aa: CASSLQPGQGTGTNEKLFF
cdr3_nt: TGCGCCAGCAGCTTACAACCGGGACAGGGGACTGGGACTAATGAAAAACTGTTTTTT
d_call: TRBD1
cdr3_length: 19
j_call: TRBJ1-4
v_call: TRBV5-1
clone_size: .

cdr3_aa: CASSASGSSYNEQFF
cdr3_nt: TGTGCCAGCAGCGCTAGCGGGAGCTCCTACAATGAGCAGTTCTTC
d_call: TRBD2
cdr3_length: 15
j_call: TRBJ2-1
v_call: TRBV7-9
clone_size: .

cdr3_aa: CASSSTPDRAETQYF
cdr3_nt: TGTGCCAGCAGTTCCACGCCGGACAGGGCGGAGACCCAGTACTTC
d_call: TRBD1
cdr3_length: 15
j_call: TRBJ2-5
v_call: TRBV27
clone_size: .

cdr3_aa: CASSVIQGNTEAFF
cdr3_nt: TGTGCCAGCAGTGTTATACAGGGGAACACTGAAGCTTTCTTT
d_call: .
cdr3_length: 14
j_call: TRBJ1-1
v_call: TRBV2
clone_size: .

cdr3_aa: CAISPGTSGGEQFF
cdr3_nt: TGTGCCATCAGTCCAGGGACTAGCGGGGGTGAGCAGTTCTTC
d_call: TRBD2
cdr3_length: 14
j_call: TRBJ2-1
v_call: TRBV10-3
clone_size: .

cdr3_aa: CASSLERGLGELFF
cdr3_nt: TGTGCCAGCAGCTTAGAGAGGGGGCTCGGGGAGCTGTTTTTT
d_call: TRBD1
cdr3_length: 14
j_call: TRBJ2-2
v_call: TRBV7-9
clone_size: once

cdr3_aa: CASSFVGGSTDTQYF
cdr3_nt: TGTGCCAGCAGCTTTGTGGGAGGAAGCACAGATACGCAGTATTTT
d_call: .
cdr3_length: 15
j_call: TRBJ2-3
v_call: TRBV7-6
clone_size: once

cdr3_aa: CASSQVSGVNQPQHF
cdr3_nt: TGTGCCAGCAGTCAGGTCTCAGGGGTCAATCAGCCCCAGCATTTT
d_call: .
cdr3_length: 15
j_call: TRBJ1-5
v_call: TRBV6-5
clone_size: .

cdr3_aa: CASSWGGTDNEQFF
cdr3_nt: TGTGCCAGCAGCTGGGGAGGGACCGACAATGAGCAGTTCTTC
d_call: TRBD2
cdr3_length: 14
j_call: TRBJ2-1
v_call: TRBV7-2
clone_size: .

cdr3_aa: CSVRARTSYEQYF
cdr3_nt: TGCAGCGTCCGTGCTAGAACCTCCTACGAGCAGTACTTC
d_call: .
cdr3_length: 13
j_call: TRBJ2-7
v_call: TRBV29-1
clone_size: few

cdr3_aa: CASTSGTEPSYEQYF
cdr3_nt: TGTGCCAGCACCTCGGGGACAGAACCTTCCTACGAGCAGTACTTC
d_call: TRBD1
cdr3_length: 15
j_call: TRBJ2-7
v_call: TRBV5-6
clone_size: .

cdr3_aa: CASSPAINTEAFF
cdr3_nt: TGTGCCAGCAGCCCTGCGATAAACACTGAAGCTTTCTTT
d_call: .
cdr3_length: 13
j_call: TRBJ1-1
v_call: TRBV7-3
clone_size: .

cdr3_aa: CAISDFGGSNTEAFF
cdr3_nt: TGTGCCATCAGTGACTTTGGAGGCTCGAACACTGAAGCTTTCTTT
d_call: .
cdr3_length: 15
j_call: TRBJ1-1
v_call: TRBV10-3
clone_size: .

cdr3_aa: CASRQGPSNQPQHF
cdr3_nt: TGTGCCAGCAGACAGGGCCCTAGCAATCAGCCCCAGCATTTT
d_call: .
cdr3_length: 14
j_call: TRBJ1-5
v_call: TRBV6-5
clone_size: few

cdr3_aa: CASSPILAVTGELFF
cdr3_nt: TGCGCCAGCAGCCCCATCCTAGCGGTCACCGGGGAGCTGTTTTTT
d_call: TRBD2
cdr3_length: 15
j_call: TRBJ2-2
v_call: TRBV5-1
clone_size: .

cdr3_aa: CAWTGVGRPYF
cdr3_nt: TGTGCCTGGACGGGTGTTGGTCGTCCGTATTTT
d_call: .
cdr3_length: 11
j_call: TRBJ1-3
v_call: TRBV30
clone_size: .

cdr3_aa: CASSTTGKDNYGYTF
cdr3_nt: TGTGCCAGTAGTACCACAGGGAAGGATAACTATGGCTACACCTTC
d_call: .
cdr3_length: 15
j_call: TRBJ1-2
v_call: TRBV19
clone_size: .

cdr3_aa: CASRVAGEQFF
cdr3_nt: TGTGCCAGCAGAGTAGCTGGGGAGCAGTTCTTC
d_call: .
cdr3_length: 11
j_call: TRBJ2-1
v_call: TRBV6-5
clone_size: .

cdr3_aa: CASSPNPGTTQETQYF
cdr3_nt: TGTGCCAGCTCGCCCAATCCCGGGACAACCCAAGAGACCCAGTACTTC
d_call: .
cdr3_length: 16
j_call: TRBJ2-5
v_call: TRBV18
clone_size: .

cdr3_aa: CASSESGLRGQFF
cdr3_nt: TGTGCCAGCAGTGAATCGGGGTTGAGAGGGCAGTTCTTC
d_call: .
cdr3_length: 13
j_call: TRBJ2-1
v_call: TRBV6-4
clone_size: .

cdr3_aa: CASSVANNEQFF
cdr3_nt: TGTGCCAGCAGCGTAGCTAACAATGAGCAGTTCTTC
d_call: .
cdr3_length: 12
j_call: TRBJ2-1
v_call: TRBV9
clone_size: .

cdr3_aa: CASSNQGHSNQPQHF
cdr3_nt: TGTGCCAGCAGCAATCAGGGACATAGCAATCAGCCCCAGCATTTT
d_call: .
cdr3_length: 15
j_call: TRBJ1-5
v_call: TRBV6-5
clone_size: .

cdr3_aa: CASSRLAGGGNEQFF
cdr3_nt: TGTGCCAGCAGCCGACTAGCGGGGGGAGGCAATGAGCAGTTCTTC
d_call: TRBD2
cdr3_length: 15
j_call: TRBJ2-1
v_call: TRBV3-1/TRBV3-2
clone_size: .

cdr3_aa: CASSTGGKRETQYF
cdr3_nt: TGTGCCAGCAGTACGGGGGGAAAACGGGAGACCCAGTACTTC
d_call: TRBD2
cdr3_length: 14
j_call: TRBJ2-5
v_call: TRBV6-5
clone_size: .

cdr3_aa: CASRGQGTDTQYF
cdr3_nt: TGCGCCAGCAGAGGACAGGGGACAGATACGCAGTATTTT
d_call: TRBD1
cdr3_length: 13
j_call: TRBJ2-3
v_call: TRBV10-1
clone_size: few

cdr3_aa: CASSFRIGYTF
cdr3_nt: TGTGCCAGCAGTTTCCGTATCGGCTACACCTTC
d_call: .
cdr3_length: 11
j_call: TRBJ1-2
v_call: TRBV28
clone_size: .

cdr3_aa: CSAPVLETQYF
cdr3_nt: TGCAGTGCCCCGGTTCTAGAGACCCAGTACTTC
d_call: .
cdr3_length: 11
j_call: TRBJ2-5
v_call: TRBV20-1
clone_size: few

cdr3_aa: CASSDVSSGGDEQFF
cdr3_nt: TGTGCCAGCAGTGACGTGTCTAGCGGGGGCGATGAGCAGTTCTTC
d_call: TRBD2
cdr3_length: 15
j_call: TRBJ2-1
v_call: TRBV6-4
clone_size: .

cdr3_aa: CASSETPGQGQWGDGYTF
cdr3_nt: TGTGCCAGCAGCGAAACCCCCGGACAGGGGCAATGGGGGGATGGCTACACCTTC
d_call: TRBD1
cdr3_length: 18
j_call: TRBJ1-2
v_call: TRBV2
clone_size: .

cdr3_aa: CASSIGDSRTEAFF
cdr3_nt: TGTGCCAGCAGCATAGGGGACAGTCGGACTGAAGCTTTCTTT
d_call: TRBD1
cdr3_length: 14
j_call: TRBJ1-1
v_call: TRBV7-3
clone_size: .

cdr3_aa: CASSLGSAAGGSGANVLTF
cdr3_nt: TGCGCCAGCAGCTTGGGGTCGGCCGCGGGGGGCTCTGGGGCCAACGTCCTGACTTTC
d_call: TRBD2
cdr3_length: 19
j_call: TRBJ2-6
v_call: TRBV5-1
clone_size: .

cdr3_aa: CASVGPSGAPYNEQFF
cdr3_nt: TGTGCCAGTGTGGGGCCTAGCGGAGCCCCCTACAATGAGCAGTTCTTC
d_call: TRBD2
cdr3_length: 16
j_call: TRBJ2-1
v_call: TRBV19
clone_size: .

cdr3_aa: CASSWGQGFEELFF
cdr3_nt: TGCGCCAGCAGCTGGGGACAGGGGTTTGAGGAACTGTTTTTT
d_call: TRBD1
cdr3_length: 14
j_call: TRBJ1-4
v_call: TRBV5-1
clone_size: once

cdr3_aa: CASSQGVAGSYEQYF
cdr3_nt: TGCGCCAGCAGCCAAGGGGTAGCGGGCTCCTACGAGCAGTACTTC
d_call: TRBD2
cdr3_length: 15
j_call: TRBJ2-7
v_call: TRBV4-1
clone_size: .

cdr3_aa: CASSPRDSHGGTF
cdr3_nt: TGTGCCAGCAGCCCCCGGGACAGTCATGGTGGCACCTTC
d_call: TRBD1
cdr3_length: 13
j_call: TRBJ1-2
v_call: TRBV7-9
clone_size: .

cdr3_aa: CASSDTGKRTDTQYF
cdr3_nt: TGTGCCAGCAGTGACACAGGGAAGAGGACAGATACGCAGTATTTT
d_call: .
cdr3_length: 15
j_call: TRBJ2-3
v_call: TRBV25-1
clone_size: .

cdr3_aa: CASSFGFPGTGGNQPQHF
cdr3_nt: TGTGCCAGCAGTTTCGGGTTCCCCGGGACAGGGGGCAATCAGCCCCAGCATTTT
d_call: TRBD1
cdr3_length: 18
j_call: TRBJ1-5
v_call: TRBV27
clone_size: few

cdr3_aa: CASSIRGTGIYEQYF
cdr3_nt: TGTGCCAGTAGTATACGGGGGACAGGGATCTACGAGCAGTACTTC
d_call: TRBD1
cdr3_length: 15
j_call: TRBJ2-7
v_call: TRBV19
clone_size: .

cdr3_aa: CASSIRAPGQGYTGELFF
cdr3_nt: TGTGCCAGTAGTATTCGCGCTCCGGGACAGGGGTACACCGGGGAGCTGTTTTTT
d_call: TRBD1
cdr3_length: 18
j_call: TRBJ2-2
v_call: TRBV19
clone_size: .

cdr3_aa: CASSRPGQYAYEQYF
cdr3_nt: TGTGCCAGCAGCCGACCGGGACAGTATGCCTACGAGCAGTACTTC
d_call: TRBD1
cdr3_length: 15
j_call: TRBJ2-7
v_call: TRBV11-2
clone_size: few

cdr3_aa: CASSLALALHVGELFF
cdr3_nt: TGTGCCAGCAGCTTAGCTCTAGCGCTCCATGTCGGGGAGCTGTTTTTT
d_call: .
cdr3_length: 16
j_call: TRBJ2-2
v_call: TRBV11-2
clone_size: .

cdr3_aa: CASSIDREYEQYF
cdr3_nt: TGTGCCAGCAGCATCGACAGGGAGTACGAGCAGTACTTC
d_call: TRBD1
cdr3_length: 13
j_call: TRBJ2-7
v_call: TRBV7-8
clone_size: .

cdr3_aa: CASSHGGGRGNQPQHF
cdr3_nt: TGTGCCAGCAGCCATGGGGGTGGGAGGGGGAATCAGCCCCAGCATTTT
d_call: .
cdr3_length: 16
j_call: TRBJ1-5
v_call: TRBV3-1/TRBV3-2
clone_size: .

cdr3_aa: CASSPGTSKYNEQFF
cdr3_nt: TGTGCCAGCAGCCCCGGGACTAGCAAGTACAATGAGCAGTTCTTC
d_call: TRBD2
cdr3_length: 15
j_call: TRBJ2-1
v_call: TRBV7-6
clone_size: .

cdr3_aa: CASSYSITVKSEKLFF
cdr3_nt: TGTGCCAGCAGTTACTCAATAACAGTCAAAAGCGAAAAACTGTTTTTT
d_call: .
cdr3_length: 16
j_call: TRBJ1-4
v_call: TRBV6-5
clone_size: .